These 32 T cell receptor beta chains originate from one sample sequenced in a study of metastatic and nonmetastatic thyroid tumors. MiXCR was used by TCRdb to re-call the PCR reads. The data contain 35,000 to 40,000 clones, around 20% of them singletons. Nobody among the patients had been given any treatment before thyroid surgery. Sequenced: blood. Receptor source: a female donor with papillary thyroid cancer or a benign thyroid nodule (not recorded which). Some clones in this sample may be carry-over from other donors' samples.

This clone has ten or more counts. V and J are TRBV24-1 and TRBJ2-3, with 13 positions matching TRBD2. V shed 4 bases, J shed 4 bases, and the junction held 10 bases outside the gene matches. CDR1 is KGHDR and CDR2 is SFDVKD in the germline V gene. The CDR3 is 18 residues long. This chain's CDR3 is CATSERTGLAGVSDTQYF. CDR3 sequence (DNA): TGTGCCACCAGTGAGCGGACAGGACTAGCGGGAGTCTCAGATACGCAGTATTTT.

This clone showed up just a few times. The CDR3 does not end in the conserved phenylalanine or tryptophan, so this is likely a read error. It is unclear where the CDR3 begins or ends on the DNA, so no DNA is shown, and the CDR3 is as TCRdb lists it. The CDR3 here is CASSVPVG. J is TRBJ2-2 and V is TRBV9. The CDR3 contains 8 residues when both ends are counted. Germline assignment: CDR1 SGDLS and CDR2 YYNGEE.

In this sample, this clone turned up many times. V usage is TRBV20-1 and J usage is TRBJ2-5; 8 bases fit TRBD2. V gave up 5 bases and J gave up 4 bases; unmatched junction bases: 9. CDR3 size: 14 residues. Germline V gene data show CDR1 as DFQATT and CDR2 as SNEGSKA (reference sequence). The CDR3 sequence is CSADSGTPTETQYF. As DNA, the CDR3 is TGCAGTGCTGATAGCGGGACTCCTACAGAGACCCAGTACTTC.

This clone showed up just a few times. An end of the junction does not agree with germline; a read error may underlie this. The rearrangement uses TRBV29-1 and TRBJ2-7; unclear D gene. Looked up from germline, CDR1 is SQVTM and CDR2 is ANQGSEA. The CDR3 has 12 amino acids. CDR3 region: CSFEDKTYDQYF. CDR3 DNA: TGCAGCTTTGAAGACAAAACCTACGATCAGTACTTC.

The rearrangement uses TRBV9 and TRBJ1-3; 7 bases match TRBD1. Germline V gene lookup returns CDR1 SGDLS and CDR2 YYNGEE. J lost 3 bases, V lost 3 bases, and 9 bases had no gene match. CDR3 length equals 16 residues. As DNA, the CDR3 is TGTGCCAGCAGCGCTCATTCGACAGGGAGTGGAAACACCATATATTTT. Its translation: CASSAHSTGSGNTIYF.

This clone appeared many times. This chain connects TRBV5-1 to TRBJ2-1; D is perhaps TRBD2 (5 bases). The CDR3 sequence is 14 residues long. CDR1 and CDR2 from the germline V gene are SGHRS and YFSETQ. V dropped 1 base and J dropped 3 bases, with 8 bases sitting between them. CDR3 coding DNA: TGCGCCAGCAGCTTGCGCCGGGACTACAATGAGCAGTTCTTC. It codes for CASSLRRDYNEQFF.

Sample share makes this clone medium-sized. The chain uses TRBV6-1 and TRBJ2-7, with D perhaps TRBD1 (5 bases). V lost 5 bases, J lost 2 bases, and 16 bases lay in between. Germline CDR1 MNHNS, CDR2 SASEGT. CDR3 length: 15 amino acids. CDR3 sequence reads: CASSQRQRSPYEQYF. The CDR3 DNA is TGTGCCAGCAGTCAAAGACAGAGGTCCCCCTACGAGCAGTACTTC.

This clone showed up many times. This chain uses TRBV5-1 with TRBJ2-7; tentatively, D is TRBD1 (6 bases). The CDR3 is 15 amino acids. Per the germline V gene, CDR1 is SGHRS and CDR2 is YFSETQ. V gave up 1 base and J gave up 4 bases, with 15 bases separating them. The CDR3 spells CASSLTGLAEYEQYF. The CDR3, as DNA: TGCGCCAGCAGCTTGACAGGGTTGGCCGAGTACGAGCAGTACTTC.

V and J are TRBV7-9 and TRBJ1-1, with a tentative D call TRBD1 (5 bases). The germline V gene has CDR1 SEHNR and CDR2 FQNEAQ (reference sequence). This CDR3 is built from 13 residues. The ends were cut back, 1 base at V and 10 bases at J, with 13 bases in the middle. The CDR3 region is CASSLEALGGAFF. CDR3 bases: TGTGCCAGCAGCTTAGAGGCGTTGGGGGGAGCTTTCTTT.

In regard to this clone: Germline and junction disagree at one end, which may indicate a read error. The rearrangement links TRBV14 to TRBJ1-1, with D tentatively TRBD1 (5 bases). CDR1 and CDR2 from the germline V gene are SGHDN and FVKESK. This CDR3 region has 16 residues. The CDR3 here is CSSSQAGGDMNTETFF. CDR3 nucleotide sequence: TGTTCCAGCAGCCAAGCCGGGGGTGATATGAACACTGAAACTTTCTTT.

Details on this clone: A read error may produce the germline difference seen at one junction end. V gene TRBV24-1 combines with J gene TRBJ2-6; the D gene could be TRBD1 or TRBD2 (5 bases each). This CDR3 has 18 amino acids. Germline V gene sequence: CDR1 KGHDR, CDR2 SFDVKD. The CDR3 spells CTTSDALGVTSGANLLTF. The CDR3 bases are TGTACCACCAGTGACGCGTTGGGAGTCACTTCTGGGGCCAACCTCCTGACTTTC.

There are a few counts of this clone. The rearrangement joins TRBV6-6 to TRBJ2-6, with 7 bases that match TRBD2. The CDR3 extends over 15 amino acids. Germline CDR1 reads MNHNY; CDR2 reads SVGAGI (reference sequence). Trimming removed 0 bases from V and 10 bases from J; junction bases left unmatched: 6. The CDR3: CASSYSIGTKNVLTF. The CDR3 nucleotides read TGTGCCAGCAGTTACTCGATCGGGACTAAAAACGTCCTGACTTTC.

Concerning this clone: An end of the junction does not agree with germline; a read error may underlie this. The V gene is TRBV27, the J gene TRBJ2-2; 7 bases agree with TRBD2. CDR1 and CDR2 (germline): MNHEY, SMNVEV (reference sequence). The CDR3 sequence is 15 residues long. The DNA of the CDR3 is TGTGCCAGCAGTTTATTGGCGGGAGTCACCGGTGAGCTGTTTTTT. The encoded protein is CASSLLAGVTGELFF.

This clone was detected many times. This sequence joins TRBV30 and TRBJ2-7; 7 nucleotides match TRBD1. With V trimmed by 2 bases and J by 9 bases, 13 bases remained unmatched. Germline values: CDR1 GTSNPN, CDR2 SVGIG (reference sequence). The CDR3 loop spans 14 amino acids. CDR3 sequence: CAWSPIWDSRWQYF. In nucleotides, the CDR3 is TGTGCCTGGAGTCCTATCTGGGACAGTCGGTGGCAGTACTTC.

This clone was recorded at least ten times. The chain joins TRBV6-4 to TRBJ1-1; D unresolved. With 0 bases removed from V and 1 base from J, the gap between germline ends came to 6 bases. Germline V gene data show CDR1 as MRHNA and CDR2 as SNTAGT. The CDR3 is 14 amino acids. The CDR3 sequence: CASSDSSENTEAFF. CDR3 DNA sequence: TGTGCCAGCAGTGACTCGTCAGAGAACACTGAAGCTTTCTTT.

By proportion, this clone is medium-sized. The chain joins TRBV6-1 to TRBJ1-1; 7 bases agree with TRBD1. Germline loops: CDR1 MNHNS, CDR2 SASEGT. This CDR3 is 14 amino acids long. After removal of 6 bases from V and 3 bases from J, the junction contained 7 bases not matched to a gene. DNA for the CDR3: TGTGCCAGCAGGAGACAGGGAGGGTACACTGAAGCTTTCTTT. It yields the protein CASRRQGGYTEAFF.

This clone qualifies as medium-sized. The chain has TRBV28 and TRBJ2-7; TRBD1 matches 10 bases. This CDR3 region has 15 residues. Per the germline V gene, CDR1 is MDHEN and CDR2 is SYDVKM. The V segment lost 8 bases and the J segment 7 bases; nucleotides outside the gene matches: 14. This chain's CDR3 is CASCYRDRGLGEQYF. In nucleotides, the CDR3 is TGTGCCAGCTGCTACCGGGACAGGGGTTTGGGGGAGCAGTACTTC.

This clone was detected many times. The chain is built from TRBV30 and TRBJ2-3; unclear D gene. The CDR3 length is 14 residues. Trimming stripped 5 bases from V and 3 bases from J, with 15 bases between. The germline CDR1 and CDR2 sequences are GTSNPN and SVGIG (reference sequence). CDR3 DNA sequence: TGTGCCTGGGAAGACTGGGTTGGTACAGATACGCAGTATTTT. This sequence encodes CAWEDWVGTDTQYF. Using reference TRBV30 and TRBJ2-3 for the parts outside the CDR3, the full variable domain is SQTIHQWPATLVQPVGSPLSLECTVEGTSNPNLYWYRQAAGRGLQLLFYSVGIGQISSEVPQNLSASRPQDRQFILSSKKLLLSDSGFYLCAWEDWVGTDTQYFGPGTRLTVL.

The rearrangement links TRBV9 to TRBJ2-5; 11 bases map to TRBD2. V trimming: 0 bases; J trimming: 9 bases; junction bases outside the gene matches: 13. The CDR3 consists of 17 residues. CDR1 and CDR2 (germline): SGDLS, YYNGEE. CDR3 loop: CASSVVPLAGGCEAQYF. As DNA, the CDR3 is TGTGCCAGCAGCGTAGTCCCGCTAGCGGGAGGCTGCGAGGCCCAGTACTTC.

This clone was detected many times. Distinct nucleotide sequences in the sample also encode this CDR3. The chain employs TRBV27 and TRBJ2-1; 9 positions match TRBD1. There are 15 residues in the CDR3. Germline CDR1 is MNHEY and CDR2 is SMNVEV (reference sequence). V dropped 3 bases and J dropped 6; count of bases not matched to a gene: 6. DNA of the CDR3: TGTGCCAGCAGTTTCAGGGGACAGGGTATCAATGAGCAGTTCTTC. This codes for CASSFRGQGINEQFF.

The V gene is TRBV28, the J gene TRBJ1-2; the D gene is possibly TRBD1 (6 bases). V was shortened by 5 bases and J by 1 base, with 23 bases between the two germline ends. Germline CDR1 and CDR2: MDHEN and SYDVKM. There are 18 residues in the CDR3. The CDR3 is CASSLPAGTPKINYGYTF. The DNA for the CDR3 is TGTGCCAGCAGTCTTCCGGCCGGGACACCTAAGATTAACTATGGCTACACCTTC.

The CDR3 DNA is TGTGCCAGCGGTGGGCCGGAGAACACCGGGGAGCTGTTTTTT. Its protein product is CASGGPENTGELFF. The chain joins TRBV12-3 or TRBV12-4 to TRBJ2-2; D unresolved. The CDR3 covers 14 residues. Trimming removed 8 bases at V and 1 base at J, with 11 bases between.

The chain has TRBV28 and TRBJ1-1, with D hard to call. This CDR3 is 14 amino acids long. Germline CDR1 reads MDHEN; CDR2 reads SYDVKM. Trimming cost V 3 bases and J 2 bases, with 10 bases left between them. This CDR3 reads CASSLPHHNTEAFF. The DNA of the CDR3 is TGTGCCAGCAGTTTGCCACACCACAACACTGAAGCTTTCTTT.

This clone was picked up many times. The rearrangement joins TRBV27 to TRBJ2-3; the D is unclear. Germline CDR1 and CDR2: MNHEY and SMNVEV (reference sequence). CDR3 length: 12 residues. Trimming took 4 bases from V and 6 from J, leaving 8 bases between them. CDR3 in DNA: TGTGCCAGCAGTTCCCCCCCCGATACGCAGTATTTT. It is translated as CASSSPPDTQYF.

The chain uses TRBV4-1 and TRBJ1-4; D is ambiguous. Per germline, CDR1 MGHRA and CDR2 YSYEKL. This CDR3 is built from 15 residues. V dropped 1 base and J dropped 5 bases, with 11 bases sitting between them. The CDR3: CASSQVRAMNEKLFF. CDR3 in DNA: TGCGCCAGCAGCCAAGTGAGGGCGATGAATGAAAAACTGTTTTTT.

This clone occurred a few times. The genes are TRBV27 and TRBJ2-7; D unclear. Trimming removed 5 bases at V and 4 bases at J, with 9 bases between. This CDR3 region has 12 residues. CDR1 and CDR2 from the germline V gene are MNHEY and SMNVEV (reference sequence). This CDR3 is CASSGSQYEQYF. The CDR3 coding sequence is TGTGCCAGCAGTGGTAGCCAATACGAGCAGTACTTC.

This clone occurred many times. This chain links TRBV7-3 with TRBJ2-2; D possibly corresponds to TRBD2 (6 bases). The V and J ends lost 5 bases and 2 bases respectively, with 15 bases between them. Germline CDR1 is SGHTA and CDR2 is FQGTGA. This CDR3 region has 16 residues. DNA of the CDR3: TGTGCCAGCAGCCCCACTCGGGACTCTAACACCGGGGAGCTGTTTTTT. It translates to CASSPTRDSNTGELFF.

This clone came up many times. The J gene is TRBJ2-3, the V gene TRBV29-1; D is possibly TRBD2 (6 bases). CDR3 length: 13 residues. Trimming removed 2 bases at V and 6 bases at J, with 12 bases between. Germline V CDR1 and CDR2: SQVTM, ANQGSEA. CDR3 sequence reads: CSVEPAEGDTQYF. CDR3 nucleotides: TGCAGCGTTGAACCAGCGGAGGGGGATACGCAGTATTTT.

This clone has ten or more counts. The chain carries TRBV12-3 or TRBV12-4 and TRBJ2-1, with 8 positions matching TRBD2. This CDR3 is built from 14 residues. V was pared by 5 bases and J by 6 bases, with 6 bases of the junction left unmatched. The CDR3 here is CASSPGLASNEQFF. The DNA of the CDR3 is TGTGCCAGCAGTCCCGGACTAGCCAGCAATGAGCAGTTCTTC.

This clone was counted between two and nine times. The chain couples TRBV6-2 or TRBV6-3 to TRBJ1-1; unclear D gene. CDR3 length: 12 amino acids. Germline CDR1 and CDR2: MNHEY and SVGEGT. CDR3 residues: CSTRRKNTEAFF. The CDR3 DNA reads TGTTCCACCCGACGGAAAAACACTGAAGCTTTCTTT.

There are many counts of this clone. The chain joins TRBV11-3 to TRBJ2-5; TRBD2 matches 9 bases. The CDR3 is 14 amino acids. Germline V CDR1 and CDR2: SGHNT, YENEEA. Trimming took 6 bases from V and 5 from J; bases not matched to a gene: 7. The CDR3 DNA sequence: TGTGCCAGCAGTCCATTAGCGGGAGATGAGACCCAGTACTTC. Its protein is CASSPLAGDETQYF.

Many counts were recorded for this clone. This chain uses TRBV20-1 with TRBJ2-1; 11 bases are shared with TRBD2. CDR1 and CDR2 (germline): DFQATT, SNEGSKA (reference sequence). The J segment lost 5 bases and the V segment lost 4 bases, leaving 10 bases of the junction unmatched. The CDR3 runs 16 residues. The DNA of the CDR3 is TGCAGTGCTACCCACCAGACTAGCGGGGCCCACAATGAGCAGTTCTTC. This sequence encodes CSATHQTSGAHNEQFF.